This TCR beta chain was observed in a study of radiation and T cells in renal cell carcinoma. TCRdb keeps only in-frame clones here, not all; method: immunoSEQ multiplex PCR. The sample has about 140,000 clones, around four fifths seen once. CDR3 length: 17 amino acids. Trimming stripped 1 base from V and 3 bases from J, with 17 bases between. Germline lookup yields CDR1 SGHDT and CDR2 YYEEEE. Regarding time point: baseline pretreatment blood. The treatment is: 15 Gy SBRT to primary tumor, nephrectomy 4 weeks later. The receptor was derived from a woman in her forties or fifties with renal cell carcinoma. This specimen was blood, taken from a patient whose treatment included radiotherapy and nephrectomy. This rearrangement joins TRBV5-6 to TRBJ1-3, with TRBD1 as a possible D gene (5 bases). The CDR3 loop is CASSLRGSHLLGNTIYF. As DNA, the CDR3 is TGTGCCAGCAGCTTGCGGGGGTCACACCTGCTTGGAAACACCATATATTTT. Full variable domain (remainder filled in from reference TRBV5-6 and TRBJ1-3): DAGVTQSPTHLIKTRGQQVTLRCSPKSGHDTVSWYQQALGQGPQFIFQYYEEEERQRGNFPDRFSGHQFPNYSSELNVNALLLGDSALYLCASSLRGSHLLGNTIYFGEGSWLTVV.